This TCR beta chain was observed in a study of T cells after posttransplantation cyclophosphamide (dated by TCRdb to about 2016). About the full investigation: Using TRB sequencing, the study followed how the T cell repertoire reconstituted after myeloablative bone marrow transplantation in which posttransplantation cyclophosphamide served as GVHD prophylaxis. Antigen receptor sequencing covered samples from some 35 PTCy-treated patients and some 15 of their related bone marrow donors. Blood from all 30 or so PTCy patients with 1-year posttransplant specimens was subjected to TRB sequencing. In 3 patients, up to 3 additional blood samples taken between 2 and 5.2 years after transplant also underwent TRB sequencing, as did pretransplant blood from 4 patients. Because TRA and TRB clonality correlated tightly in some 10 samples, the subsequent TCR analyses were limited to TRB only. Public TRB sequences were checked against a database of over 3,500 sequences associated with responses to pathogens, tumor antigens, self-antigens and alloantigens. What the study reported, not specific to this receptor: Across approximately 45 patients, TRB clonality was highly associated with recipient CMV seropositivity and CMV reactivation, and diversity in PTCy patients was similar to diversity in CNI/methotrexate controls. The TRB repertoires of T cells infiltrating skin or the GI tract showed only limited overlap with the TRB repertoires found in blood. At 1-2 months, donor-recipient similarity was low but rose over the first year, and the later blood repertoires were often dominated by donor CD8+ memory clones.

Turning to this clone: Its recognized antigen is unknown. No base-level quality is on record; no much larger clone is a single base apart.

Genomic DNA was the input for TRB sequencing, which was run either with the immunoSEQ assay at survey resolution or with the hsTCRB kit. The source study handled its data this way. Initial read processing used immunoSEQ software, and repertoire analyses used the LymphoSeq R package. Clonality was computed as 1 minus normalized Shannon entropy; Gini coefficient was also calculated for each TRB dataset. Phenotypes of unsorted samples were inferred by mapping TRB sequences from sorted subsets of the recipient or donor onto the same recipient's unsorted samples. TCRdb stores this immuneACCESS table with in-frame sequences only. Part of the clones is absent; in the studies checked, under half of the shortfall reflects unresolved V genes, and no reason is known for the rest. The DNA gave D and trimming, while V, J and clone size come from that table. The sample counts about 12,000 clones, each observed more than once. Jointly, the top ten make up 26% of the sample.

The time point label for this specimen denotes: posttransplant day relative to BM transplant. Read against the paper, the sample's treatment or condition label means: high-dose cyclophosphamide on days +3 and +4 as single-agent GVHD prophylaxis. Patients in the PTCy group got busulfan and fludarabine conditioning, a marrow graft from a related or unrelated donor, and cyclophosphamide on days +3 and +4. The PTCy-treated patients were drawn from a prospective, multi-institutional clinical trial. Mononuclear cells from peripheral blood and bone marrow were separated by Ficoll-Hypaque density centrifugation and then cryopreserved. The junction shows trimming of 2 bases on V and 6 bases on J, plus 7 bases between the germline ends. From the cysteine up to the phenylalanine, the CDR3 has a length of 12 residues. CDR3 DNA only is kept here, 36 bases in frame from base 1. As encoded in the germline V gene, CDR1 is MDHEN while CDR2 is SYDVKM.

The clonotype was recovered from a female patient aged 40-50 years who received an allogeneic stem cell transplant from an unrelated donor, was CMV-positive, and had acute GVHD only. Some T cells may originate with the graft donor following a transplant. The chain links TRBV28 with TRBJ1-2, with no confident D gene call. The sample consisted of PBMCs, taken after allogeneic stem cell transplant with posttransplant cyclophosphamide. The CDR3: CASSLTGNGYTF. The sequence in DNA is TGTGCCAGCAGTTTAACGGGTAATGGCTACACCTTC.